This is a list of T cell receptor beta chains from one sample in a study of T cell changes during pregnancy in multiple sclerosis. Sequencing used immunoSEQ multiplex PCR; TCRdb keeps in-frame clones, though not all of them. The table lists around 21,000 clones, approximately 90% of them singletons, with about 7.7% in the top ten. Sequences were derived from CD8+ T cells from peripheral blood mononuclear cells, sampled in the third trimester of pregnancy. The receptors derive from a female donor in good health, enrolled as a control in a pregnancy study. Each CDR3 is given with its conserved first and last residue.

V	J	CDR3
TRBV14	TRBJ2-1	CASSQRPSFVPSVYNEQFF
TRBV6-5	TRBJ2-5	CASISGETQYF
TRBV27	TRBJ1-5	CASSFVNQPQHF
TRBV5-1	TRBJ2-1	CASSFTGTEQFF
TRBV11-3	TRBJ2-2	CASSHHLAGVGELFF
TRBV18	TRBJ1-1	CASSPDRVGTEAFF
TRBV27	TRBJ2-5	CASSLVDEVVTQYF
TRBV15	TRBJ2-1	CATSSGRGYEQFF
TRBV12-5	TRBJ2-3	CASGLVGASGPDTQYF
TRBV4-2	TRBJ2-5	CASSQDFQGSQETQYF
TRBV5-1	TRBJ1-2	CASGDRGYTF
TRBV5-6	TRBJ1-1	CASSLTDRRNTEAFF
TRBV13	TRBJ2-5	CASSPPRGAQETQYF
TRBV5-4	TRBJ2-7	CASRTGNYEQYF
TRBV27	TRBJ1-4	CASSRKSGANEKLFF
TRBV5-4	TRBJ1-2	CASSLDRALRIYGYTF
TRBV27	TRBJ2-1	CASSQGSSYNEQFF
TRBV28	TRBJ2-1	CASSPRTSRYEQFF
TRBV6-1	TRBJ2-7	CASSAPSYFTVVSYEQYF
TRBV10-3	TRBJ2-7	CAISPSGTRSYEQYF
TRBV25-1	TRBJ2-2	CASSERDSLTGELFF
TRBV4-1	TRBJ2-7	CASSQRLAGDYEQYF
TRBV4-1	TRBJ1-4	CASSQGDRGLEANEKLFF
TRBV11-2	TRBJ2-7	CASSLIGLAGYSYEQYF